This TCR beta chain was sequenced for a study of CD8 T cells in Susac syndrome (dated by TCRdb to between 2018 and 2021). Context from the whole study: Whether CD8+ T cell activation and differentiation in Susac syndrome was antigen driven was tested using repertoire sequencing. The clonality of the CD8+ T cell repertoire was compared across 12 healthy donors, some 14 Susac syndrome patients and around 16 multiple sclerosis patients.

RNA was extracted with the RNeasy kit and 0.5 to 1 ug was reverse transcribed using random hexamers. The immunoSEQ multiplex PCR assay, covering 54 Vbeta and 13 Jbeta segments, was used to amplify TCR beta CDR3 regions. Bias from PCR amplification was corrected by using a synthetic template baseline for primer optimization and for computational correction. On the authors' methods: Reads were annotated to V, D and J genes per IMGT and analyzed with immunoSEQ Analyzer, keeping only productive sequences. Clonality was computed as one minus Shannon entropy normalized by log2 of the number of productive unique sequences. For each patient and control, public and private clones were evaluated within the 100 most prevalent clones. Susac-specific clones were defined as absent from healthy and MS cohorts, over a thousand published viral clones and other ImmuneACCESS disease sequences. TCRdb's own reprocessing of the public reads used fastp at Q25 and MiXCR and kept productive beta chains. Entries that share a CDR3 protein sequence are merged under the most common genes and DNA. What appears here as the V and J calls and clone size reflects TCRdb's work, not the paper's. In this sample the table shows approximately 130,000 distinct CDR3 sequences, around nine tenths of which occur a single time. The ten largest make up around 0.24% of the sample.

Peripheral blood CD8+ and CD4+ T cells from healthy donors, Susac syndrome patients and multiple sclerosis patients were profiled by high-throughput TCR beta sequencing. The multiple sclerosis controls were treatment-naive patients whose relapsing-remitting disease, either stable or active, fulfilled the revised McDonald criteria. Bulk CD8+ and CD4+ T cells were purified magnetically by negative isolation, whereas CD8+ TEMRA cells were enriched by FACS. Blood was collected in EDTA tubes and processed within 24 hours, with PBMCs isolated through density gradient centrifugation. PBMCs intended for TCR sequencing were frozen in liquid nitrogen and were later thawed in a 37 degrees C water bath. Purity of sorted or isolated CD4+, CD8+ and CD8+ TEMRA cells was at least 90%. This clonotype was detected only once. This clone's antigen is unknown. Per-nucleotide qualities are absent, and no much larger clonotype sits a single base away. A single read counts as weak evidence.

Overall results and qualifications from the work: The study acknowledged that relatively few individuals were included in the TCR sequencing and HLA analysis.

V loses 5 bases, J loses 5 bases, and the germline ends lie 15 bases apart. The germline V gene provides CDR1 SGHVS and CDR2 FNYEAQ. The CDR3 runs 14 amino acids, cysteine and phenylalanine included. The sequence is cut down to CDR3 DNA, 42 bases in frame from base 1. This clonotype originated in a human donor with multiple sclerosis. Recombination linked TRBV7-6 to TRBJ2-5, with a tentative D gene TRBD2 over 6 matching bases. Sequencing was done on a sample of CD8+ T cells from PBMCs. The sequenced DNA: TGTGCCAGCAGCCCTCTCGGGAGTCGGGAGACCCAGTACTTC. This translates into CASSPLGSRETQYF.